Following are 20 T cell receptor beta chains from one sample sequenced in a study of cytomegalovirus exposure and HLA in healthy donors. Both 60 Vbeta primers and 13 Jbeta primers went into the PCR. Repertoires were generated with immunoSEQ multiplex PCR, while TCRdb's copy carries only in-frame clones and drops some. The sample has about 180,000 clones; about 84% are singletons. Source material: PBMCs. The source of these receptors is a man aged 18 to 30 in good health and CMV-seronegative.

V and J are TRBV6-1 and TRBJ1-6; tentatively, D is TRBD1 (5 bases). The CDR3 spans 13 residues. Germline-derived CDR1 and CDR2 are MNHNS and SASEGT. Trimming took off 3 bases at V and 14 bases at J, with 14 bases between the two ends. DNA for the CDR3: TGTGCCAGCAGTGAGCCGGAGCAGGGCACCCTCCACTTT. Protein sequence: CASSEPEQGTLHF.

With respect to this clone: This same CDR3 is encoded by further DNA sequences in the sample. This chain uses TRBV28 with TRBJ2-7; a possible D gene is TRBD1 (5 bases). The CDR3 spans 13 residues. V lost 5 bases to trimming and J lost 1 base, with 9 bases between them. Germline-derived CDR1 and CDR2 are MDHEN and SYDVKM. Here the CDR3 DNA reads TGTGCCAGCAGTAGGGGCGGTTCCTACGAGCAGTACTTC. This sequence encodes CASSRGGSYEQYF.

The CDR3 DNA reads as TGTGCCAGCAGTCCAAGGACTAGAATGACCTACGAGCAGTACTTC. Its translation is CASSPRTRMTYEQYF. This chain joins TRBV27 and TRBJ2-7, with 7 positions matching TRBD2. V lost 5 bases to trimming and J lost 2 bases; unmatched junction nucleotides: 9. CDR3 length: 15 residues. Germline-derived CDR1 and CDR2 are MNHEY and SMNVEV (reference sequence).

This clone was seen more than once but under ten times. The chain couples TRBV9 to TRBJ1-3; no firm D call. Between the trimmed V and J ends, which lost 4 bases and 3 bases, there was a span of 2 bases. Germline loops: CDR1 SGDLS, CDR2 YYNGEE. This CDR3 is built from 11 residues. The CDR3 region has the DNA TGTGCCAGCAGCCTTGGAAACACCATATATTTT. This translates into CASSLGNTIYF.

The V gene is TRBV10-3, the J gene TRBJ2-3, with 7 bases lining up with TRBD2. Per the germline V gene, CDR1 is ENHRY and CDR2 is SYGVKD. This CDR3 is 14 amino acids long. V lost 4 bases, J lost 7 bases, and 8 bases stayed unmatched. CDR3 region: CAISGAGLSNTQYF. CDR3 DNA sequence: TGTGCCATCAGTGGAGCGGGACTGTCGAATACGCAGTATTTT.

The CDR3 sequence is CASTPDRLNTEAFF. CDR3 DNA: TGTGCCAGTACCCCGGACAGATTGAACACTGAAGCTTTCTTT. The J gene is TRBJ1-1, the V gene TRBV19; possibly TRBD1 for D (6 bases). The germline CDR1 and CDR2 sequences are LNHDA and SQIVND (reference sequence). V was clipped by 7 bases and J by 0 bases, with 12 bases between them. The CDR3 runs to 14 residues.

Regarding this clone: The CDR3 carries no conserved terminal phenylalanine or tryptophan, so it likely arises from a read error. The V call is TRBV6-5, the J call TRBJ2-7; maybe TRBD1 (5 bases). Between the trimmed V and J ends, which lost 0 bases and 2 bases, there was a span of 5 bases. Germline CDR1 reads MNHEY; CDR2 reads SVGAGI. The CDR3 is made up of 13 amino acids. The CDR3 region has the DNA TGTGCCAGCAGTTACTCGACAGCCTACGAGCAGTACCTC. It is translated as CASSYSTAYEQYL.

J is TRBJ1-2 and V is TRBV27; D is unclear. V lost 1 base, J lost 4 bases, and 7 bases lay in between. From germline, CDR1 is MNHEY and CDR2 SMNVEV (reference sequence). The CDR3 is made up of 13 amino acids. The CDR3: CASSLLGGYGYTF. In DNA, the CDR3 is TGTGCCAGCAGTTTATTAGGAGGCTATGGCTACACCTTC.

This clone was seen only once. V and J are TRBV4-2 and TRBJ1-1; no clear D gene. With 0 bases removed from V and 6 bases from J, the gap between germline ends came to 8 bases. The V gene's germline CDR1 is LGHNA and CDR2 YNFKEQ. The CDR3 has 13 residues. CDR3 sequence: CASSQDGGPEAFF. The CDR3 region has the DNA TGTGCCAGCAGCCAAGATGGTGGGCCTGAAGCTTTCTTT.

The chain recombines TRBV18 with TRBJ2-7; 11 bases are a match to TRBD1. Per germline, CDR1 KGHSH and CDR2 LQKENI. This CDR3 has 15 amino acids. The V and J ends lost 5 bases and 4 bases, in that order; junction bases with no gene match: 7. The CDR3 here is CASSFSGQGAYEQYF. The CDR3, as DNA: TGTGCCAGCTCATTCTCAGGACAGGGGGCGTACGAGCAGTACTTC.

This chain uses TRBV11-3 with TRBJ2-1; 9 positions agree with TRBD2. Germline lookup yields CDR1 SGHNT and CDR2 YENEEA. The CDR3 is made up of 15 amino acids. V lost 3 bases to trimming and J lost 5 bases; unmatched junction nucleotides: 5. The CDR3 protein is CASSFGTSWNNEQFF. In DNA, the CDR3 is TGTGCCAGCAGCTTCGGGACTAGCTGGAACAATGAGCAGTTCTTC. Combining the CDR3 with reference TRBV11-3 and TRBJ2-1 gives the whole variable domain EAGVVQSPRYKIIEKKQPVAFWCNPISGHNTLYWYLQNLGQGPELLIRYENEEAVDDSQLPKDRFSAERLKGVDSTLKIQPAELGDSAVYLCASSFGTSWNNEQFFGPGTRLTVL.

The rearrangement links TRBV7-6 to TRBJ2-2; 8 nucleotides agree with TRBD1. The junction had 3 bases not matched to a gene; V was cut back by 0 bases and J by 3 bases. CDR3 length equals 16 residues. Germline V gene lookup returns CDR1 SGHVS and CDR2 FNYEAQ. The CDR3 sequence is CASSLALGQDTGELFF. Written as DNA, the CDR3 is TGTGCCAGCAGCTTAGCGCTGGGACAGGACACCGGGGAGCTGTTTTTT. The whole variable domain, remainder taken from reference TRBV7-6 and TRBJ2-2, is GAGVSQSPRYKVTKRGQDVALRCDPISGHVSLYWYRQALGQGPEFLTYFNYEAQQDKSGLPNDRFSAERPEGSISTLTIQRTEQRDSAMYRCASSLALGQDTGELFFGEGSRLTVL.

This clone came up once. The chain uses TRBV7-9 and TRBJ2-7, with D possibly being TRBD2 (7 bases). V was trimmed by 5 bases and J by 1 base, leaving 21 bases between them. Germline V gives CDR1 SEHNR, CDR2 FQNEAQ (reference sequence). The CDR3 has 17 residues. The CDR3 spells CASSPHLGGPDSYEQYF. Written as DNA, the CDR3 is TGTGCCAGCAGCCCACACTTGGGGGGGCCCGATTCCTACGAGCAGTACTTC. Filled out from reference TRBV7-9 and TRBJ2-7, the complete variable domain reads DTGVSQNPRHKITKRGQNVTFRCDPISEHNRLYWYRQTLGQGPEFLTYFQNEAQLEKSRLLSDRFSAERPKGSFSTLEIQRTEQGDSAMYLCASSPHLGGPDSYEQYFGPGTRLTVT.

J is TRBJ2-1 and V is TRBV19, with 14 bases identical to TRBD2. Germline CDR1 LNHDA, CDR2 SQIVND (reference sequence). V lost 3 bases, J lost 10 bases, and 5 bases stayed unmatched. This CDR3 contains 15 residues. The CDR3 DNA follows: TGTGCCAGTAGTATTTATGGACTAGCGGGAGGCGAGCAGTTCTTC. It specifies CASSIYGLAGGEQFF.

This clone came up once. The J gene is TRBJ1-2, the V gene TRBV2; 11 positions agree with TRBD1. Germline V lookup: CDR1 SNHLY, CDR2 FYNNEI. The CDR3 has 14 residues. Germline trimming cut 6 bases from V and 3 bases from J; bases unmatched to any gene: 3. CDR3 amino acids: CASRDRGQDYGYTF. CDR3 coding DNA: TGTGCCAGCAGGGACAGGGGGCAAGACTATGGCTACACCTTC.

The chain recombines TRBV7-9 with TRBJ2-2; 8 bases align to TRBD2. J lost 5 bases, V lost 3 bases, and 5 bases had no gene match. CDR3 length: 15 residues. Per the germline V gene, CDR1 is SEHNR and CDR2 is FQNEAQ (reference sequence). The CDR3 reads CASSFGGGRTGELFF. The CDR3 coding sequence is TGTGCCAGCAGCTTCGGCGGGGGGCGTACCGGGGAGCTGTTTTTT. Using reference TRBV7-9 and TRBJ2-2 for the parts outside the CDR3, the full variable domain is DTGVSQNPRHKITKRGQNVTFRCDPISEHNRLYWYRQTLGQGPEFLTYFQNEAQLEKSRLLSDRFSAERPKGSFSTLEIQRTEQGDSAMYLCASSFGGGRTGELFFGEGSRLTVL.

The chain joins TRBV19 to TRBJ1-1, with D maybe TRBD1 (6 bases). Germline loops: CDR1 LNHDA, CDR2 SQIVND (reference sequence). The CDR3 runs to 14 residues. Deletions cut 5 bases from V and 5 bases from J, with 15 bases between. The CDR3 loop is CASSYVGAGTEAFF. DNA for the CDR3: TGTGCCAGTAGTTATGTGGGGGCTGGTACTGAAGCTTTCTTT.

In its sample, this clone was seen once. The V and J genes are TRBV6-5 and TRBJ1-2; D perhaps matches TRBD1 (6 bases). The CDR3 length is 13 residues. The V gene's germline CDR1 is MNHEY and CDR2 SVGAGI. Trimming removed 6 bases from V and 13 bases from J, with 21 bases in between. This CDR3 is CASRTGALPFLTF. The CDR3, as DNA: TGTGCCAGCAGGACAGGAGCCTTGCCGTTTCTCACCTTC.

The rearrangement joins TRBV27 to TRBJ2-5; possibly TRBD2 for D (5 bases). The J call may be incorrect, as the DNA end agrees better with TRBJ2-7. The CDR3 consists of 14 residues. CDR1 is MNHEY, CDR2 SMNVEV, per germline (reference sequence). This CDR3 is CASSLYRGSYEQYF. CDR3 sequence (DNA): TGTGCCAGCAGTTTATATCGGGGTTCCTACGAGCAGTACTTC.

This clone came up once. CDR3 loop: CASSQEAGSNQPQHF. The CDR3 DNA sequence: TGTGCCAGCAGCCAAGAGGCAGGCAGCAATCAGCCCCAGCATTTT. This chain joins TRBV4-2 and TRBJ1-5; D uncertain. V lost 0 bases and J lost 1, with 7 bases in between. This CDR3 spans 15 amino acids. The germline CDR1 and CDR2 sequences are LGHNA and YNFKEQ.